The clone carrying this TCR beta chain appeared a few times. V was cut by 4 bases and J by 0 bases, with 13 bases left in between. In germline, CDR1 is SGHDN, CDR2 FVKESK. This CDR3 comprises 16 residues. These data come from a study of cytomegalovirus exposure and HLA in healthy donors. PCR was performed using 60 Vbeta and 13 Jbeta primers. The table came from immunoSEQ multiplex PCR; TCRdb's copy has only in-frame clones and leaves some out. The data hold 150,000 to 200,000 clones, with 70% to 85% observed a single time. The sequence was obtained from a woman between 25 and 40 years old in good health and CMV-seropositive. The sample consisted of PBMCs. This chain links TRBV14 with TRBJ2-1, with D possibly matching TRBD2 (6 bases). The CDR3 region is CASSPSGGSSYNEQFF. The CDR3 DNA reads TGTGCCAGCAGCCCCTCCGGAGGGAGCTCCTACAATGAGCAGTTCTTC. The full variable domain, completed using reference TRBV14 and TRBJ2-1, is EAGVTQFPSHSVIEKGQTVTLRCDPISGHDNLYWYRRVMGKEIKFLLHFVKESKQDESGMPNNRFLAERTGGTYSTLKVQPAELEDSGVYFCASSPSGGSSYNEQFFGPGTRLTVL.